Presented here are 15 T cell receptor beta chains from one specimen sequenced in a study of Ad26.COV2.S vaccination and SARS-CoV-2 variants. This table comes from immunoSEQ multiplex PCR, and its TCRdb copy is limited to in-frame clones, with some not included. The top ten clones hold 3% to 5% of a sample with around 350,000 clones, 90% to 95% of them seen once. The material was peripheral blood, obtained after recovery from COVID-19. The receptors were gathered from a human donor who had recovered from COVID-19.

The chain joins TRBV19 to TRBJ1-1; no clear D gene. Germline lookup yields CDR1 LNHDA and CDR2 SQIVND (reference sequence). CDR3 length: 14 amino acids. Trimming left V 10 bases short and J 0 bases short, with 15 bases between. The CDR3: CATINSLMNTEAFF. The CDR3, as DNA: TGTGCCACCATCAACAGCCTCATGAACACTGAAGCTTTCTTT.

The DNA for the CDR3 is TGTGCCAGCAGACCTGGACAGGGGGCAACGAACACTGAAGCTTTCTTT. Its translation: CASRPGQGATNTEAFF. The chain combines TRBV27 with TRBJ1-1; 11 bases align to TRBD1. Trimming cost V 6 bases and J 1 base; bases outside gene matches: 7. CDR1 and CDR2 from the germline V gene are MNHEY and SMNVEV (reference sequence). This CDR3 comprises 16 residues.

The chain joins TRBV7-2 to TRBJ2-7; no reliable D call. The CDR3 covers 11 residues. CDR1 is SGHTA, CDR2 FQGNSA, per germline. Trimming removed 3 bases from V and 5 bases from J, with 5 bases in between. In DNA form, the CDR3 reads TGTGCCAGCAGCTTGAGCCACGAGCAGTACTTC. Translating it yields CASSLSHEQYF. The full variable domain, in which reference TRBV7-2 and TRBJ2-7 provide the parts outside the CDR3, is GAGVSQSPSNKVTEKGKDVELRCDPISGHTALYWYRQSLGQGLEFLIYFQGNSAPDKSGLPSDRFSAERTGGSVSTLTIQRTQQEDSAVYLCASSLSHEQYFGPGTRLTVT.

CDR3 DNA sequence: TGTGCCAGCAGTTACTATAGCACAGATACGCAGTATTTT. It codes for CASSYYSTDTQYF. The chain couples TRBV6-2 or TRBV6-3 to TRBJ2-3; D gene ambiguous. This CDR3 comprises 13 residues. Trimming cost V 1 base and J 0 bases, with 2 bases left between them. Germline CDR1 is MNHEY and CDR2 is SVGEGT.

The chain is built from TRBV9 and TRBJ1-2, with D perhaps TRBD1 (6 bases). Trimming shortened V by 0 bases and J by 6 bases, and 27 bases separated the two germline ends. CDR3 length: 19 amino acids. The germline V gene encodes CDR1 SGDLS and CDR2 YYNGEE. The CDR3 coding sequence is TGTGCCAGCAGCGTAGCAGGCTCGGCTACAGGGCGTAGGATGGATGGCTACACCTTC. It is translated as CASSVAGSATGRRMDGYTF.

Notes on this clone: In the same sample, other DNA sequences code for this CDR3. The chain recombines TRBV20-1 with TRBJ2-2; no definite D call. Trimming pared 6 bases from V and 0 bases from J, leaving 2 bases between. The CDR3 extends over 11 amino acids. CDR1 is DFQATT, CDR2 SNEGSKA, per germline (reference sequence). The CDR3 loop reads CSAPNTGELFF. CDR3 sequence (DNA): TGCAGTGCCCCGAACACCGGGGAGCTGTTTTTT.

The rearrangement uses TRBV9 and TRBJ2-1; the D gene is possibly TRBD1 (5 bases). Trimming shortened V by 4 bases and J by 4 bases, and 12 bases separated the two germline ends. The CDR3 has 14 amino acids. Per the germline V gene, CDR1 is SGDLS and CDR2 is YYNGEE. The CDR3 region is CASSPRQYYNEQFF. CDR3 bases: TGTGCCAGCAGCCCCAGACAGTATTACAATGAGCAGTTCTTC.

The rearrangement links TRBV10-2 to TRBJ1-1; possible D gene TRBD1, 5 bases. V lost 7 bases, J lost 1 base, and 10 bases lay in between. CDR3 length: 13 residues. Germline V gene data show CDR1 as WSHSY and CDR2 as SAAADI. The CDR3 sequence is CASTGTANTEAFF. CDR3 bases: TGCGCCAGCACCGGGACGGCGAACACTGAAGCTTTCTTT.

This clone was picked up a small number of times. This chain connects TRBV7-9 to TRBJ1-2; D is undetermined. Deletions cut 4 bases from V and 8 bases from J, with 8 bases between. This CDR3 contains 11 residues. Germline V gene data show CDR1 as SEHNR and CDR2 as FQNEAQ (reference sequence). The CDR3 coding sequence is TGTGCCAGCAGCTCCAGGAGCGGCTACACCTTC. Translated, it gives CASSSRSGYTF. The full variable domain, with the rest looked up from reference TRBV7-9 and TRBJ1-2, is DTGVSQNPRHKITKRGQNVTFRCDPISEHNRLYWYRQTLGQGPEFLTYFQNEAQLEKSRLLSDRFSAERPKGSFSTLEIQRTEQGDSAMYLCASSSRSGYTFGSGTRLTVV.

V is TRBV5-1 and J is TRBJ2-1; 10 bases match TRBD2. The length of the CDR3 is 15 residues. CDR1 is SGHRS, CDR2 YFSETQ, per germline. J gave up 4 bases and V 4 bases, and 5 bases lay outside the gene matches. CDR3 coding DNA: TGCGCCAGCAGCCCTAGCGGGGGACCTTACAATGAGCAGTTCTTC. Translated: CASSPSGGPYNEQFF.

The chain combines TRBV25-1 with TRBJ1-6, with D possibly matching TRBD1 (5 bases). CDR1 and CDR2 (germline): MGHDK, SYGVNS. Trimming took off 3 bases at V and 9 bases at J, with 15 bases between the two ends. This CDR3 comprises 15 residues. DNA of the CDR3: TGTGCCAGCAGTGATCTGGGGGGGACTGGTTCACCCCTCCACTTT. Amino acid sequence: CASSDLGGTGSPLHF.

The chain uses TRBV19 and TRBJ2-7, with TRBD1 matching over 9 bases. Trimming removed 3 bases from V and 5 bases from J; junction bases left unmatched: 11. There are 16 residues in the CDR3. Per germline, CDR1 LNHDA and CDR2 SQIVND (reference sequence). The CDR3, as DNA: TGTGCCAGTAGTATGGTCCCCGGGACAGGGAATGACGAGCAGTACTTC. Amino acid sequence: CASSMVPGTGNDEQYF.

This chain links TRBV10-3 with TRBJ2-3; TRBD2 aligns across 8 bases. The CDR3 covers 13 residues. Germline V gives CDR1 ENHRY, CDR2 SYGVKD. V was clipped by 6 bases and J by 1 base; unmatched bases: 0. CDR3 sequence: CAIRGLGTDTQYF. CDR3 sequence (DNA): TGTGCCATCAGGGGACTAGGCACAGATACGCAGTATTTT.

The V and J genes are TRBV3-1 (or the pseudogene TRBV3-2) and TRBJ1-2, with no clear D. V dropped 0 bases and J dropped 4 bases, with 12 bases sitting between them. The CDR3 is 15 residues long. Germline CDR1 is LGHDT and CDR2 is YNNKEL (reference sequence). In DNA form, the CDR3 reads TGTGCCAGCAGCCAAGATCGGCAGCACCTCTATGGCTACACCTTC. It encodes CASSQDRQHLYGYTF.

J is TRBJ1-3 and V is TRBV5-1, with a possible D match to TRBD1 (6 bases). Germline V gene sequence: CDR1 SGHRS, CDR2 YFSETQ. The CDR3 consists of 13 residues. The V gene lost 5 bases and the J gene lost 4 bases, with 10 bases spanning the gap. The CDR3 DNA reads as TGCGCCAGCAGTCAGGGGTCAGGAAACACCATATATTTT. It is translated as CASSQGSGNTIYF.